One sample yielded the 9 T cell receptor beta chains listed below, sequenced in a study of post-analysis software for immune sequencing data. Antigens for these TCRs are unknown. Study-wide results and caveats: With TRBV5-6, TRBV5-1 and TRBV20-1 included, about five TRBV segments were more frequent in patients than in controls.

Unique molecular identifiers were built into the TCR beta cDNA libraries. TCRdb reanalysed the PCR reads using MiXCR and keeps one entry per CDR3 protein. In the table there are about 770,000 distinct CDR3 sequences, about half of which are singletons. The source material was blood. All receptors derive from a girl aged 10 to 17 with multiple sclerosis.

A few counts support this clonotype. This chain joins TRBV7-8 and TRBJ2-4; TRBD2 aligns across 9 bases. CDR3 size: 15 residues. Germline CDR1 is SGHVS and CDR2 is FQNEAQ. Trimming at V came to 5 bases and at J to 13 bases, leaving 15 bases not matched to a gene. The CDR3 DNA reads as TGTGCCAGCAGCCCCGGGGCTAGCGGGATTCGGGAGCAGTACTTC. Translation: CASSPGASGIREQYF. Complete variable domain (other parts from reference TRBV7-8 and TRBJ2-4): GAGVSQSPRYKVAKRGQDVALRCDPISGHVSLFWYQQALGQGPEFLTYFQNEAQLDKSGLPSDRFFAERPEGSVSTLKIQRTQQEDSAVYLCASSPGASGIREQYFGAGTRLSVL.

This rearrangement joins TRBV5-1 to TRBJ1-1; 9 nucleotides agree with TRBD1. Germline values: CDR1 SGHRS, CDR2 YFSETQ. The CDR3 sequence is 15 residues long. V dropped 3 bases and J dropped 2; count of bases not matched to a gene: 5. CDR3 coding DNA: TGCGCCAGCAGCTCGACAGGGGGATCTAACACTGAAGCTTTCTTT. It yields the protein CASSSTGGSNTEAFF.

This clonotype has a handful of counts. The chain links TRBV14 to TRBJ1-4, with D perhaps matching TRBD1 (5 bases). V was pared by 1 base and J by 7 bases, with 13 bases between. In germline, CDR1 is SGHDN, CDR2 FVKESK. The length of the CDR3 is 15 residues. The CDR3 sequence is CASSQAAERGEKLFF. CDR3 nucleotide sequence: TGTGCCAGCAGCCAAGCTGCGGAGAGGGGTGAAAAACTGTTTTTT.

This clonotype was observed a few times. The chain couples TRBV27 to TRBJ2-1; 7 positions agree with TRBD1. Germline-derived CDR1 and CDR2 are MNHEY and SMNVEV (reference sequence). J lost 8 bases, V lost 6 bases, and 4 bases had no gene match. The CDR3 runs 12 residues. In DNA form, the CDR3 reads TGTGCCAGCAGAGGGGGCCCGGATGAGCAGTTCTTC. Its protein product is CASRGGPDEQFF.

V gene TRBV13 combines with J gene TRBJ2-7; no clear D gene. The germline V gene encodes CDR1 PRHDT and CDR2 FYEKMQ (reference sequence). The CDR3 length is 12 residues. V was pared by 2 bases and J by 3 bases, with 5 bases between. The CDR3 DNA sequence: TGTGCCAGCAGCTTAAAGTTCTACGAGCAGTACTTC. Protein: CASSLKFYEQYF.

The chain joins TRBV3-1 to TRBJ2-1; tentatively, D is TRBD1 or TRBD2 (6 bases each). Deletions cut 0 bases from V and 9 bases from J, with 27 bases between. The germline V gene encodes CDR1 LGHDT and CDR2 YNNKEL (reference sequence). The CDR3 runs 19 residues. CDR3 protein: CASSQDFKGGGGIRSEQFF. DNA for the CDR3: TGTGCCAGCAGCCAAGATTTTAAAGGCGGAGGGGGTATTCGATCTGAGCAGTTCTTC.

The chain couples TRBV20-1 to TRBJ2-1, with 7 bases aligning to TRBD2. The length of the CDR3 is 14 residues. The junction had 5 bases not matched to a gene; V was cut back by 4 bases and J by 2 bases. CDR1 and CDR2 from the germline V gene are DFQATT and SNEGSKA (reference sequence). The CDR3 loop is CSANPAGTYNEQFF. CDR3 nucleotides: TGCAGTGCTAACCCAGCGGGGACCTACAATGAGCAGTTCTTC.

This clonotype was counted between two and nine times. The J gene is TRBJ2-7, the V gene TRBV12-3 or TRBV12-4; 16 bases are a match to TRBD2. The J call is uncertain, as TRBJ2-5 better fits the DNA end. The CDR3 totals 17 residues. CDR3 region: CASRSGLAGGPGETQYF. The CDR3 nucleotides are TGTGCCAGCAGATCGGGACTAGCGGGAGGGCCGGGTGAGACCCAGTACTTC.

This clonotype was seen a handful of times. The chain couples TRBV7-2 to TRBJ2-1; 7 nucleotides match TRBD2. The CDR3 totals 14 residues. The junction had 4 bases not matched to a gene; V was cut back by 1 base and J by 7 bases. Per germline, CDR1 SGHTA and CDR2 FQGNSA. DNA of the CDR3: TGTGCCAGCAGCTTAGGAAATAGCGGGAATGAGCAGTTCTTC. It encodes CASSLGNSGNEQFF.